Listed below are T cell receptor beta chains from one sample, sequenced in a study of T cells after somatic rescue of genetic block. The method was immunoSEQ multiplex PCR; TCRdb's version includes in-frame clones alone and lacks a portion of them. Of approximately 10,000 clones detected, approximately 79% appear once; the ten largest clones hold 22%. The sequenced sample was peripheral blood mononuclear cells (PBMCs). The receptors stem from a boy aged 10-17 years. The CDR3 runs from the conserved cysteine through the conserved F or W. The order of the fields is V gene, J gene, clone size, D gene, CDR3 protein, CDR3 DNA. A D gene is named only where the DNA matches it firmly. A row's size may be missing; if present it is once, few, many or a size class.

TRBV7-9	TRBJ2-6	-	TRBD1	CASSRITGGEYGANVLTF	TGTGCCAGCAGCCGAATTACAGGGGGCGAGTATGGGGCCAACGTCCTGACTTTC
TRBV27	TRBJ2-5	once	-	CASSPAGGGETQYF	TGTGCCAGCAGCCCCGCGGGTGGTGGCGAGACCCAGTACTTC
TRBV5-1	TRBJ1-2	-	-	CASSLLRTAPDGYTF	TGCGCCAGCAGCTTGCTCCGGACAGCCCCGGATGGCTACACCTTC
TRBV7-6	TRBJ2-5	-	-	CASSLLKETQYF	TGTGCCAGCAGCCTCCTAAAAGAGACCCAGTACTTC
TRBV10-3	TRBJ2-1	once	TRBD2	CAIGGDSRNEQFF	TGTGCCATCGGGGGGGATAGTAGGAATGAGCAGTTCTTC
TRBV11-3	TRBJ1-1	few	TRBD1	CASSFRDRGPVDTEAFF	TGTGCCAGCAGCTTCCGGGACAGGGGGCCGGTGGACACTGAAGCTTTCTTT
TRBV1	TRBJ1-4	-	-	CTSGPSGGGTTNEKLFF	TGCACCAGCGGGCCCTCGGGGGGGGGCACAACTAATGAAAAACTGTTTTTT
TRBV10-3	TRBJ1-4	-	-	CASRGGATNEKLFF	TGTGCCAGCCGTGGGGGTGCAACTAATGAAAAACTGTTTTTT
TRBV28	TRBJ2-7	-	TRBD1	CASSPYPGQGYEQYF	TGTGCCAGCAGTCCCTACCCGGGACAGGGGTACGAGCAGTACTTC
TRBV30	TRBJ2-1	-	TRBD2	CAWGRGDLDNEQFF	TGTGCCTGGGGCCGGGGGGATTTAGACAATGAGCAGTTCTTC
TRBV5-1	TRBJ2-6	-	-	CASSLVAGANVLTF	TGCGCCAGCAGCTTGGTTGCTGGGGCCAACGTCCTGACTTTC
TRBV15	TRBJ2-7	-	-	CATFPKTVIHEQYF	TGTGCCACCTTCCCCAAGACAGTGATCCACGAGCAGTACTTC
TRBV18	TRBJ1-6	-	-	CASSPRDTYNSPLHF	TGTGCCAGCTCACCAAGGGACACCTATAATTCACCCCTCCACTTT
TRBV7-3	TRBJ2-1	-	-	CASSPFQGNEQFF	TGTGCCAGCAGCCCCTTTCAGGGAAATGAGCAGTTCTTC
TRBV9	TRBJ1-2	few	TRBD1	CASSFTGGGSGYTF	TGTGCCAGCAGCTTTACAGGGGGCGGCAGTGGCTACACCTTC
TRBV10-3	TRBJ2-1	-	-	CAISVSAGGGNEQFF	TGTGCCATCAGTGTCAGCGCAGGGGGAGGAAATGAGCAGTTCTTC
TRBV18	TRBJ1-2	-	-	CASSPRTGRPNYGYTF	TGTGCCAGCTCCCCCCGGACGGGACGGCCTAACTATGGCTACACCTTC
TRBV9	TRBJ2-4	medium-sized	-	CASSAPGAGKNIQYF	TGTGCCAGCAGCGCTCCAGGGGCGGGCAAAAACATTCAGTACTTC
TRBV19	TRBJ2-5	-	-	CASRGQQETQYF	TGTGCCAGTAGGGGCCAGCAAGAGACCCAGTACTTC
TRBV18	TRBJ2-7	-	TRBD2	CASSPTGLAGATYEQYF	TGTGCCAGCTCACCAACGGGACTAGCGGGAGCAACCTACGAGCAGTACTTC
TRBV5-1	TRBJ2-7	-	TRBD1	CASSLDGQGGEQYF	TGCGCCAGCAGCTTGGACGGACAGGGAGGCGAGCAGTACTTC
TRBV5-1	TRBJ1-4	-	TRBD1	CASSSGQEGEKLFF	TGCGCCAGCAGCTCGGGACAGGAAGGGGAAAAACTGTTTTTT
TRBV9	TRBJ1-1	-	-	CASSAPEGQLNTEAFF	TGTGCCAGCAGCGCCCCAGAGGGGCAATTGAACACTGAAGCTTTCTTT
TRBV6-4	TRBJ2-7	few	TRBD2	CASSVRGGAGEQYF	TGTGCCAGCAGTGTACGGGGGGGGGCCGGAGAGCAGTACTTC
TRBV5-1	TRBJ2-7	-	TRBD2	CASAGGAGAYEQYF	TGCGCCAGCGCTGGTGGAGCGGGGGCCTACGAGCAGTACTTC
TRBV18	TRBJ2-7	-	TRBD1	CASSTGTASYEQYF	TGTGCCAGCTCGACCGGGACAGCTTCCTACGAGCAGTACTTC
TRBV6-4	TRBJ2-1	large	TRBD1	CASSVLAGGSNEQFF	TGTGCCAGCAGTGTTTTGGCAGGGGGTTCGAATGAGCAGTTCTTC
TRBV28	TRBJ2-7	-	TRBD2	CASSFRAGGNLQQYF	TGTGCCAGCAGTTTTCGCGCGGGAGGTAATTTGCAGCAGTACTTC
TRBV5-1	TRBJ1-2	-	TRBD1	CASSVTGGHGYTF	TGCGCCAGCAGCGTAACAGGGGGTCATGGCTACACCTTC
TRBV5-4	TRBJ2-5	-	-	CASSLDVTPGLETQYF	TGTGCCAGCAGCTTGGATGTGACCCCGGGACTAGAGACCCAGTACTTC
TRBV18	TRBJ2-5	few	TRBD1	CASSPPTGVETQYF	TGTGCCAGCTCACCACCTACAGGGGTAGAGACCCAGTACTTC
TRBV6-6	TRBJ1-4	few	-	CASSYSHSQVPGKLFF	TGTGCCAGCAGTTACTCGCATAGTCAGGTACCGGGGAAACTGTTTTTT
TRBV19	TRBJ2-5	-	-	CASSPLAPETQYF	TGTGCCAGTAGTCCCCTAGCACCAGAGACCCAGTACTTC
TRBV6-5	TRBJ2-1	-	TRBD1	CASSVLAGGSNEQFF	TGTGCCAGCAGTGTTTTGGCAGGGGGTTCGAATGAGCAGTTCTTC
TRBV28	TRBJ2-1	-	-	CASSPPPPGGQFF	TGTGCCAGCAGCCCACCACCTCCCGGGGGGCAGTTCTTC
TRBV15	TRBJ2-6	few	TRBD2	CATSRWTSAFSGANVLTF	TGTGCCACCAGCAGATGGACTAGCGCTTTCTCTGGGGCCAACGTCCTGACTTTC
TRBV27	TRBJ1-1	-	-	CASSLSDPFTEAFF	TGTGCCAGCAGTTTATCAGATCCTTTCACTGAAGCTTTCTTT
TRBV7-8	TRBJ2-5	-	-	CASSFGTAQETQYF	TGTGCCAGCAGCTTTGGAACAGCTCAAGAGACCCAGTACTTC
TRBV10-2	TRBJ1-2	-	TRBD1	CASSPTGGGYGYTF	TGCGCCAGCAGTCCCACAGGGGGCGGCTATGGCTACACCTTC
TRBV9	TRBJ2-1	medium-sized	TRBD2	CASSVALAGGHNEQFF	TGTGCCAGCAGCGTAGCTCTCGCGGGAGGCCACAATGAGCAGTTCTTC
TRBV5-1	TRBJ2-7	-	TRBD1	CASSLGSRDRAKYEQYF	TGCGCCAGCAGCTTGGGGAGTCGGGACAGGGCGAAATACGAGCAGTACTTC
TRBV5-4	TRBJ2-7	medium-sized	-	CASSLDLRGGSYEQYF	TGTGCCAGCAGCTTGGATCTACGTGGGGGATCCTACGAGCAGTACTTC
TRBV6-1	TRBJ1-5	-	TRBD1	CARTGRSNQPQHF	TGTGCCAGGACAGGGCGTAGCAATCAGCCCCAGCATTTT
TRBV28	TRBJ2-1	-	-	CASSILTGGAYNEQFF	TGTGCCAGCAGTATCCTTACAGGGGGGGCCTACAATGAGCAGTTCTTC